The clone carrying this T cell receptor beta chain was counted many times. TCRdb used MiXCR to reprocess the reads, holding one entry per CDR3 protein. The sample records roughly 320,000 distinct CDR3 sequences, approximately 10% being singletons. The data belong to a study of T cell repertoires in cytomegalovirus infection. Study-level background: A matching HLA type, together with CMV infection, was signaled by public TCR beta signatures.

V was clipped by 5 bases and J by 8 bases, with 15 bases between them. The CDR3 is 14 amino acids. CDR1 is SGHVS and CDR2 is FNYEAQ in the germline V gene. This receptor was taken from a human donor in good health (CMV status not recorded). Some clones in this sample may be carry-over from other donors' samples. The genes are TRBV7-6 and TRBJ1-4; D unclear. Material for sequencing was PBMCs. This CDR3 reads CASSPLWEGEKLFF. In DNA, the CDR3 is TGTGCCAGCAGCCCTCTCTGGGAGGGCGAAAAACTGTTTTTT.